One and the same sample provided the 10 T cell receptor beta chains below, sequenced in a study of control samples from healthy donors and cancer patients. This table comes from immunoSEQ multiplex PCR, and its TCRdb copy is limited to in-frame clones, with some not included. The data contain about 160,000 clones, about 95% of them singletons. Sequenced: PBMCs. The source of these receptors is a man aged 55 to 70 with colorectal cancer.

The chain couples TRBV7-6 to TRBJ2-3; D uncertain. CDR3 length equals 14 residues. V was cut by 3 bases and J by 1 base, with 8 bases left in between. CDR1 is SGHVS and CDR2 is FNYEAQ in the germline V gene. For the CDR3, the DNA is TGTGCCAGCAGCTTGTCGGGCGGCACAGATACGCAGTATTTT. Translation gives CASSLSGGTDTQYF.

This rearrangement joins TRBV4-2 to TRBJ2-1; D uncertain. This CDR3 comprises 15 residues. In germline, CDR1 is LGHNA, CDR2 YNFKEQ. The V and J ends lost 0 bases and 5 bases respectively, with 11 bases between them. The CDR3 reads CASSQDGQTNNEQFF. The CDR3 DNA reads TGTGCCAGCAGCCAAGACGGCCAGACCAACAATGAGCAGTTCTTC.

The CDR3 DNA is TGTGCCAGCAGCCCCCCGGAGAGTCCAGATACGCAGTATTTT. This gives the protein CASSPPESPDTQYF. J is TRBJ2-3 and V is TRBV7-9; D is unresolved. Germline V lookup: CDR1 SEHNR, CDR2 FQNEAQ (reference sequence). The CDR3 runs 14 residues. V shed 5 bases and J shed 4 bases, with 13 bases lying between them.

This rearrangement joins TRBV6-6 to TRBJ1-1; TRBD1 is a possible D gene (5 bases). Looked up from germline, CDR1 is MNHNY and CDR2 is SVGAGI (reference sequence). Between the trimmed V and J ends, which lost 6 bases and 8 bases, there was a span of 16 bases. This CDR3 contains 13 residues. CDR3 nucleotide sequence: TGTGCCAGCAGGCGTGGGACTCCCGAAGAAGCTTTCTTT. Translation: CASRRGTPEEAFF.

The rearrangement joins TRBV29-1 to TRBJ2-7, with 15 bases that match TRBD2. Germline CDR1 SQVTM, CDR2 ANQGSEA. The CDR3 contains 18 residues. V was pared by 4 bases and J by 2 bases, with 12 bases of the junction left unmatched. The CDR3 sequence: CSVVGGTSGGTTPYEQYF. The CDR3 region has the DNA TGCAGCGTTGTCGGTGGGACTAGCGGGGGGACCACCCCCTACGAGCAGTACTTC.

The V call is TRBV5-1, the J call TRBJ2-3; 9 nucleotides agree with TRBD1. The CDR3 has 14 residues. V trimming: 5 bases; J trimming: 5 bases; junction bases outside the gene matches: 6. Per the germline V gene, CDR1 is SGHRS and CDR2 is YFSETQ. CDR3 sequence (DNA): TGCGCCAGCAGTCGGGGACAGGGAAAAGATACGCAGTATTTT. As protein: CASSRGQGKDTQYF.

The rearrangement uses TRBV10-2 and TRBJ1-1; 9 bases match TRBD1. CDR1 WSHSY and CDR2 SAAADI come from the germline V gene. This CDR3 comprises 14 residues. Trimming cost V 9 bases and J 1 base; bases outside gene matches: 6. The CDR3 nucleotides are TGCGCCAGTCAACAGGGGGCCGGGAACACTGAAGCTTTCTTT. Amino acids: CASQQGAGNTEAFF.

The chain is built from TRBV5-1 and TRBJ2-5; 11 bases match TRBD1. The CDR3 length is 16 residues. Trimming took 4 bases from V and 5 from J; bases not matched to a gene: 10. CDR1 SGHRS and CDR2 YFSETQ come from the germline V gene. The CDR3, as DNA: TGCGCCAGCAGCCCATCCCGGGACAGGGGGTGGGAGACCCAGTACTTC. This sequence encodes CASSPSRDRGWETQYF.

This clone was recorded only once. The chain uses TRBV7-9 and TRBJ1-3; D unclear. The CDR3 is 14 amino acids. V lost 2 bases to trimming and J lost 6 bases, with 11 bases between them. CDR1 is SEHNR, CDR2 FQNEAQ, per germline (reference sequence). In nucleotides, the CDR3 is TGTGCCAGCAGCTTATGGGGAGCTGAAAACACCATATATTTT. It codes for CASSLWGAENTIYF.

This clone was observed a single time. The chain has TRBV5-1 and TRBJ2-3; 8 bases map to TRBD1. CDR1 is SGHRS and CDR2 is YFSETQ in the germline V gene. V trimming: 4 bases; J trimming: 0 bases; junction bases outside the gene matches: 4. This CDR3 has 15 amino acids. The CDR3 DNA follows: TGCGCCAGCAGCCCCCGGACAGGGAGCACAGATACGCAGTATTTT. It encodes CASSPRTGSTDTQYF.